This T cell receptor beta chain was profiled in a study of shared clonotypes between healthy human individuals. Assay: immunoSEQ multiplex PCR; the TCRdb copy retains only in-frame clones and omits some. The table has about 490,000 clones, 79% seen once. Sequencing input: PBMCs. The clonotype comes from a woman aged 35 to 49 in good health. Some clones in this sample may be carry-over from other donors' samples.

CDR3 nucleotide sequence: TGTGCCAGCAGCTTAGAGGGGTACGAGCAGTTCTTC. Translated, it gives CASSLEGYEQFF. The chain has TRBV11-1 and TRBJ2-1, with a tentative D call TRBD1 (5 bases). Trimming removed 1 base from V and 10 bases from J, with 8 bases in between. From germline, CDR1 is SGHAT and CDR2 FQDESV (reference sequence). This CDR3 is built from 12 residues.